Listed below are T cell receptor beta chains from one sample, sequenced in a study of cytomegalovirus exposure and HLA in healthy donors. Repertoires were generated with immunoSEQ multiplex PCR, while TCRdb's copy carries only in-frame clones and drops some. The sample contains around 130,000 clones, 70% to 90% of which appear only once. The sequencing input was PBMCs. The source of these receptors is a young woman in good health and CMV-seronegative. Both conserved end residues are part of each CDR3. D genes are given only for firm matches. Not all rows give a size; the values are once, few, many and, for expanded clones, a class.

d_call cdr3_length clone_size j_call v_call cdr3_aa cdr3_nt
. 13 few TRBJ1-6 TRBV5-1 CATNDGGNSPLHF TGCGCCACCAACGACGGGGGAAATTCACCCCTCCACTTT
TRBD1 14 . TRBJ1-4 TRBV7-2 CASSPNRGDEKLFF TGTGCCAGCAGCCCAAACAGGGGGGATGAAAAACTGTTTTTT
TRBD1 15 few TRBJ1-2 TRBV19 CASKPRTGGGYGYTF TGTGCCAGTAAGCCCAGGACAGGGGGGGGCTATGGCTACACCTTC
. 12 . TRBJ2-5 TRBV18 CASSPWRETQYF TGTGCCAGCTCACCATGGAGAGAGACCCAGTACTTC
TRBD1 14 . TRBJ2-7 TRBV19 CASRIQGGTDEQYF TGTGCCAGTAGAATACAGGGGGGAACGGACGAGCAGTACTTC
. 17 . TRBJ2-5 TRBV9 CASSPRIREQGEETQYF TGTGCCAGCAGCCCTCGCATAAGAGAACAGGGAGAAGAGACCCAGTACTTC
. 13 . TRBJ2-7 TRBV5-6 CASSLRGSYEQYF TGTGCCAGCAGCTTGCGCGGATCCTACGAGCAGTACTTC
. 13 . TRBJ1-5 TRBV19 CAGGGEGKQPQHF TGTGCCGGGGGAGGGGAAGGGAAACAGCCCCAGCATTTT
. 10 . TRBJ2-7 TRBV20-1 CSAIEREQYF TGCAGTGCTATTGAGCGCGAGCAGTACTTC
. 13 . TRBJ2-5 TRBV5-4 CASSRWQIETQYF TGTGCCAGCTCCCGCTGGCAGATAGAGACCCAGTACTTC
. 14 few TRBJ2-5 TRBV5-1 CASSLYSSQETQYF TGCGCCAGCAGCCTTTATAGCAGCCAAGAGACCCAGTACTTC
TRBD1 15 . TRBJ1-1 TRBV9 CASSVGTGLNTEAFF TGTGCCAGCAGCGTCGGGACAGGGCTAAACACTGAAGCTTTCTTT
TRBD1 13 . TRBJ1-1 TRBV7-6 CASSVDRVTEAFF TGTGCCAGCAGCGTAGACAGGGTCACTGAAGCTTTCTTT
TRBD1 15 . TRBJ1-1 TRBV7-9 CASSPRQGVNTEAFF TGTGCCAGCAGCCCCCGACAGGGGGTGAACACTGAAGCTTTCTTT
. 12 . TRBJ2-1 TRBV6-5 CASSGQSNEQFF TGTGCCAGCAGCGGACAGAGCAATGAGCAGTTCTTC
. 16 few TRBJ1-6 TRBV19 CASSLGRSSYNSPLHF TGTGCCAGTAGTCTAGGAAGGAGCTCCTATAATTCACCCCTCCACTTT
TRBD1 14 few TRBJ1-1 TRBV5-1 CASLPGTANTEAFF TGCGCCAGCTTGCCCGGGACAGCGAACACTGAAGCTTTCTTT
TRBD1 14 . TRBJ1-5 TRBV2 CASSEGRGQQPQHF TGTGCCAGCAGTGAAGGAAGGGGGCAACAGCCCCAGCATTTT
. 14 . TRBJ2-7 TRBV5-1 CASSLQAGGNEQYF TGCGCCAGCAGCTTGCAAGCCGGAGGAAACGAGCAGTACTTC
. 16 . TRBJ1-2 TRBV23-1 CASSQRPTARNYGYTF TGCGCCAGCAGTCAACGTCCGACAGCCAGGAACTATGGCTACACCTTC
TRBD2 15 . TRBJ2-1 TRBV5-4 CASSSLAGGQNEQFF TGTGCCAGCAGCTCTCTAGCGGGGGGGCAAAATGAGCAGTTCTTC
TRBD2 18 . TRBJ2-3 TRBV5-1 CASSLEPPPSGVTDTQYF TGCGCCAGCAGCTTGGAACCTCCCCCTAGCGGGGTCACAGATACGCAGTATTTT
. 12 . TRBJ2-5 TRBV30 CAWSRLGETQYF TGTGCCTGGAGTAGACTCGGGGAGACCCAGTACTTC
TRBD2 16 . TRBJ2-5 TRBV19 CASSRGLAGDVETQYF TGTGCCAGCTCTCGAGGACTAGCGGGGGACGTGGAGACCCAGTACTTC
TRBD1 17 . TRBJ1-3 TRBV7-9 CASSLTTGTADGNTIYF TGTGCCAGCAGCTTAACGACCGGGACAGCTGATGGAAACACCATATATTTT
TRBD1 15 few TRBJ1-2 TRBV2 CASKQTGDGNYGYTF TGTGCCAGCAAGCAGACAGGGGATGGTAACTATGGCTACACCTTC
TRBD1 17 . TRBJ1-2 TRBV14 CASSLLTGTAANYGYTF TGTGCCAGCAGCCTTTTAACAGGGACAGCAGCTAACTATGGCTACACCTTC
. 15 . TRBJ1-5 TRBV5-6 CASSLRSGGNQPQHF TGTGCCAGCAGCTTGAGGTCGGGAGGCAATCAGCCCCAGCATTTT